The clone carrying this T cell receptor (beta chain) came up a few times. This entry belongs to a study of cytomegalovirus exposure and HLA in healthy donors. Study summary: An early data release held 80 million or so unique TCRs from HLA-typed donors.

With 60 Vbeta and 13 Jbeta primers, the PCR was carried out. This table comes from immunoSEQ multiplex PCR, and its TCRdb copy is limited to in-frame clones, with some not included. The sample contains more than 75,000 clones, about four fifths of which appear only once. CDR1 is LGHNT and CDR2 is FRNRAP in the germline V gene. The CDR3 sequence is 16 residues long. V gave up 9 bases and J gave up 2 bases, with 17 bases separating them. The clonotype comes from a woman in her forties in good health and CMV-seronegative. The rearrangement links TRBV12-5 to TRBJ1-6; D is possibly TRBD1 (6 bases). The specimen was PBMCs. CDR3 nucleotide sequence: TGTGCTAGCGCTCGAGGGGGGGCAGCCTATAATTCACCCCTCCACTTT. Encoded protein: CASARGGAAYNSPLHF.